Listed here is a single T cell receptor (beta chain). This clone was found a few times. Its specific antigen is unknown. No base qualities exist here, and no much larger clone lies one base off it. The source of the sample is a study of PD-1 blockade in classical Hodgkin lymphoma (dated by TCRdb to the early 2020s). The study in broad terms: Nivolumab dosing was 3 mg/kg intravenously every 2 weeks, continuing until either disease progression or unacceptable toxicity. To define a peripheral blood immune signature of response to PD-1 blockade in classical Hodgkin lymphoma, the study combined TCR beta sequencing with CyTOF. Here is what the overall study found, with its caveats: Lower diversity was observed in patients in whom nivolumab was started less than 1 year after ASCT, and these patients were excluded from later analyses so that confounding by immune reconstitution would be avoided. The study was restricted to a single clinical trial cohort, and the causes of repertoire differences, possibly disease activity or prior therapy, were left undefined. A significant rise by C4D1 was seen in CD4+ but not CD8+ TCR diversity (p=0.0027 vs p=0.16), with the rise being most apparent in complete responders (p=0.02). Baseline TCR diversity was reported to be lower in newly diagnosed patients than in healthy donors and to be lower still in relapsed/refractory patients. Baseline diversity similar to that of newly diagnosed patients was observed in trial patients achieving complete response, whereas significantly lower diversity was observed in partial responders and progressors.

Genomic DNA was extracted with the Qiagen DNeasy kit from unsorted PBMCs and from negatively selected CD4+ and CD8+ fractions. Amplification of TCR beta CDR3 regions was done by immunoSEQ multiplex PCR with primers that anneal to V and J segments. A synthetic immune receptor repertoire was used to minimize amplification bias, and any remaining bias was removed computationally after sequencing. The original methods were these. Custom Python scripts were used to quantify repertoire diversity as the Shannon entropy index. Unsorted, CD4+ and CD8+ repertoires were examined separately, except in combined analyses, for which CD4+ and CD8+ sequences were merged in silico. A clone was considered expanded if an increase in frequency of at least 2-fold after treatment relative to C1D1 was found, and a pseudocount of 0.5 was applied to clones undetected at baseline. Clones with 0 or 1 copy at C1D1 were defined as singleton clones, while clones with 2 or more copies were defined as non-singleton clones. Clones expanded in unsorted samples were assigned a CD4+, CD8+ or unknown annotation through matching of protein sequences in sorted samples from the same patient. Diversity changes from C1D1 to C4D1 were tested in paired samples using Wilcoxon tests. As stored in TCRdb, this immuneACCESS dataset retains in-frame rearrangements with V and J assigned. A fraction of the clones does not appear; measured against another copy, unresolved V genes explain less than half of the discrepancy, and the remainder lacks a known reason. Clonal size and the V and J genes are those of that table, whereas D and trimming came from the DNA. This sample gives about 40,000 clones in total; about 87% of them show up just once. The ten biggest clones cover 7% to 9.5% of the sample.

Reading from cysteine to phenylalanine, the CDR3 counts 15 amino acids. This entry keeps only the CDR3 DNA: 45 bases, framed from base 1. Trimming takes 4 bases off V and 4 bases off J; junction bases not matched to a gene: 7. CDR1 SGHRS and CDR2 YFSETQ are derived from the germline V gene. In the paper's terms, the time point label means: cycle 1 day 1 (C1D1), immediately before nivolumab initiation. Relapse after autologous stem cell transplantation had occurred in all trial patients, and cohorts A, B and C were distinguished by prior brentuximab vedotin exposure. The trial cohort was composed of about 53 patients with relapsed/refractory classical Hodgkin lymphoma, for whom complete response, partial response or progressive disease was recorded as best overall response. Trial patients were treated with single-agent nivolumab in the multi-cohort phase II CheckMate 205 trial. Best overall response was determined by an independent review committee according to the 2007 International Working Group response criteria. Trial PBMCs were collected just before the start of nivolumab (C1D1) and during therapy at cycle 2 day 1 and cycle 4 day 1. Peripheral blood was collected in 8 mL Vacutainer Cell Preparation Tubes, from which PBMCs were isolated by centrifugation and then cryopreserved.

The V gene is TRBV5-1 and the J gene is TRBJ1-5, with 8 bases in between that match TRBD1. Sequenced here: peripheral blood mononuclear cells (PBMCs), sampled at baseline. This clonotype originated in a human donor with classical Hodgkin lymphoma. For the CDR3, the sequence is CASSQGTGSNQPQHF. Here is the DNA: TGCGCCAGCAGCCAGGGGACAGGAAGTAATCAGCCCCAGCATTTT.